The T cell receptor beta chain under discussion was sequenced for a study of T cells in Graves' hyperthyroidism and ophthalmopathy. Graves' hyperthyroidism showing no ophthalmopathy progression within 18 months was considered stable. The study excluded patients with uncontrolled infection, other autoimmune disease, pregnancy or lactation. Trimming left V 7 bases short and J 5 bases short, with 17 bases between. CDR3 length: 14 amino acids. With respect to this clonotype: The antigen remains undetermined.

Findings and caveats of the study: Model-based prediction identified ophthalmopathy a median about 7 months prior to its onset. A model built on 13 V-J features separated ophthalmopathy from stable hyperthyroidism.

From RNA transcripts, TCR beta CDR3 regions were amplified. TCR CDR3 regions were first amplified by RT-PCR with HTBI primers. Using its own MiXCR run on the multiplex PCR reads, TCRdb lists one record per CDR3 protein. The table records 560,000 or so distinct CDR3 sequences, more than 45% of them present only once. This receptor was identified in a woman under 30 with Graves' hyperthyroidism. The specimen was peripheral blood or thyroid tissue (not recorded which). The rearrangement uses TRBV12-3 or TRBV12-4 and TRBJ2-5; the D is unclear. CDR3 in amino acids: CASTPRRRGETQYF. CDR3 nucleotide sequence: TGTGCCAGCACCCCTCGGAGACGTGGGGAGACCCAGTACTTC.